What follows are 12 T cell receptor beta chains derived from one specimen sequenced in a study of blood T cell repertoires in COVID-19. Assay: immunoSEQ multiplex PCR; the TCRdb copy retains only in-frame clones and omits some. The repertoire has roughly 400,000 clones, 70% to 90% of them found once; the top ten carry about 1.5%. The sequencing sample was made of PBMCs or T cells enriched from blood (not recorded which). These receptors were collected from a woman between 18 and 29 years old who had been exposed to COVID-19.

The count of this clone is one. The rearrangement links TRBV6-6 to TRBJ2-7; D is possibly TRBD2 (5 bases). The CDR3 runs to 14 residues. Per germline, CDR1 MNHNY and CDR2 SVGAGI (reference sequence). V was shortened by 6 bases and J by 9 bases, with 21 bases between the two germline ends. The CDR3 loop reads CASSLIGEQGLQYF. The CDR3 DNA reads TGTGCCAGCAGCCTAATAGGAGAACAAGGACTGCAGTACTTC.

The rearrangement uses TRBV21-1 and TRBJ2-7; TRBD1, the table's D call, lacks a check against the DNA. TRBV21-1 is a known pseudogene. The CDR3 length is 12 residues. This chain's CDR3 is CASSKQGYEQYF. The CDR3 DNA sequence: TGTGCCAGCAGCAAACAGGGCTACGAGCAGTACTTC.

V is TRBV28 and J is TRBJ2-1; D unresolved. The CDR3 sequence is 14 residues long. V was cut by 3 bases and J by 7 bases, with 13 bases left in between. CDR1 and CDR2 (germline): MDHEN, SYDVKM. DNA for the CDR3: TGTGCCAGCAGTTTGGGTAGCAGCCCTAATGAGCAGTTCTTC. It yields the protein CASSLGSSPNEQFF.

J is TRBJ2-5 and V is TRBV18, with 15 bases fitting TRBD2. Per germline, CDR1 KGHSH and CDR2 LQKENI. This CDR3 is 16 amino acids long. The V segment lost 10 bases and the J segment 2 bases; nucleotides outside the gene matches: 8. The CDR3 sequence: CATFEGLAGGQETQYF. CDR3 nucleotides: TGTGCCACCTTCGAGGGACTAGCGGGGGGTCAAGAGACCCAGTACTTC.

The CDR3 sequence: CASSSPVYEQYF. CDR3 coding DNA: TGTGCCAGCAGTTCCCCCGTCTACGAGCAGTACTTC. The chain combines TRBV28 with TRBJ2-7; D not certain. This CDR3 is 12 amino acids long. CDR1 and CDR2 from the germline V gene are MDHEN and SYDVKM. The V gene lost 4 bases and the J gene lost 3 bases, with 7 bases spanning the gap.

Only one count was recorded for this clone. This chain uses TRBV9 with TRBJ2-1; 9 bases agree with TRBD2. The CDR3 sequence is 13 residues long. Germline values: CDR1 SGDLS, CDR2 YYNGEE. The trim removed 9 bases at V and 4 bases at J, leaving 5 bases unmatched. Written as DNA, the CDR3 is TGTGCCACCTCTAGCGGGGCTTACAATGAGCAGTTCTTC. This sequence encodes CATSSGAYNEQFF.

This chain links TRBV10-2 with TRBJ1-1; D gene ambiguous. The CDR3 has 12 amino acids. CDR1 is WSHSY, CDR2 SAAADI, per germline. The V and J ends lost 3 bases and 6 bases respectively, with 8 bases between them. The CDR3, as DNA: TGCGCCAGCAGTGACCCCGCGGCTGAAGCTTTCTTT. Translated, it gives CASSDPAAEAFF.

The rearrangement links TRBV3-1 (or the pseudogene TRBV3-2) to TRBJ1-1, with 8 positions matching TRBD1. The CDR3 runs to 15 residues. V dropped 4 bases and J dropped 7; count of bases not matched to a gene: 11. Per germline, CDR1 LGHDT and CDR2 YNNKEL (reference sequence). CDR3 protein: CASSPPTGAVIEAFF. The CDR3 DNA is TGTGCCAGCAGCCCCCCGACAGGGGCCGTCATTGAAGCTTTCTTT.

The chain links TRBV11-2 to TRBJ1-1; D is unclear. Germline CDR1 and CDR2: SGHAT and FQNNGV. This CDR3 region has 12 residues. The germline V and J ends were trimmed by 4 bases and 7 bases, with 10 bases remaining between them. The CDR3 sequence is CASSSLAGEAFF. For the CDR3, the DNA is TGTGCCAGCAGCTCCCTAGCAGGTGAAGCTTTCTTT.

CDR3 loop: CASSQFQETQYF. The CDR3 DNA reads TGTGCCAGCAGCCAGTTTCAAGAGACCCAGTACTTC. The chain carries TRBV7-6 and TRBJ2-5, with D unresolved. Per germline, CDR1 SGHVS and CDR2 FNYEAQ. Trimming left V 5 bases short and J 2 bases short, with 6 bases between. The CDR3 has 12 amino acids.

The chain links TRBV5-6 to TRBJ2-2, with a weak D call TRBD2 (5 bases). Per germline, CDR1 SGHDT and CDR2 YYEEEE. The germline V and J ends were trimmed by 3 bases and 2 bases, with 20 bases remaining between them. This CDR3 region has 18 residues. The CDR3 region has the DNA TGTGCCAGCAGCTATCGCCGGACTGTGGCCCTAAACACCGGGGAGCTGTTTTTT. Translated, it gives CASSYRRTVALNTGELFF.

This clone was recorded only once. The chain recombines TRBV7-4 with TRBJ1-3; 9 bases fit TRBD1. This CDR3 has 16 amino acids. The V and J ends lost 5 bases and 2 bases, in that order; junction bases with no gene match: 7. Germline CDR1 and CDR2: SGHVT and SQSDAQ. CDR3 DNA: TGTGCCAGCAGCCTAGAGGACAGGGGAGCTGGAAACACCATATATTTT. Protein product: CASSLEDRGAGNTIYF.